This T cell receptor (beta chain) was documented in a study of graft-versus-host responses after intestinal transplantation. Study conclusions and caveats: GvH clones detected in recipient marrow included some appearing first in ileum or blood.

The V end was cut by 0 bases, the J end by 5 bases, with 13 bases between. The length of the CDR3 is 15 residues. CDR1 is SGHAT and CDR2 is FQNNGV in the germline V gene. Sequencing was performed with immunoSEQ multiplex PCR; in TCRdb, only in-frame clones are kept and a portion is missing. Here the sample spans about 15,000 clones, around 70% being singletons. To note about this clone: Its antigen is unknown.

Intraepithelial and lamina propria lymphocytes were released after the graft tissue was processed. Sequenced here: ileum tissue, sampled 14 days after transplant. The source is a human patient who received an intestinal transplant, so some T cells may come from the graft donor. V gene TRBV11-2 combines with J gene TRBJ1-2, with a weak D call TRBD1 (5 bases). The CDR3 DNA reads TGTGCCAGCAGCTTAGACATGGGACGGACTTATGGCTACACCTTC. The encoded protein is CASSLDMGRTYGYTF.